A selection of T cell receptor beta chains follows, all from one sample in a study of OX40 agonist ivuxolimab in advanced cancers. Some clones are missing from TCRdb's copy, which holds only in-frame ones; the method was immunoSEQ multiplex PCR. The repertoire holds tens of thousands of clones, with roughly 87% as singletons. The sequences come from CD4+ or CD8+ T cells sorted from blood, collected in a trial of the OX40 agonist ivuxolimab. These receptors came from an adult with an advanced solid tumor such as melanoma, head and neck, liver or kidney cancer. Each CDR3 is given with its conserved first and last residue. D genes are given only for firm matches.

d_call: -
v_call: TRBV2
j_call: TRBJ1-5
cdr3_aa: CASSAQAVSNQPQHF
cdr3_nt: TGTGCCAGCAGCGCCCAGGCGGTTAGCAATCAGCCCCAGCATTTT

d_call: -
v_call: TRBV4-2
j_call: TRBJ1-3
cdr3_aa: CASSQGDLDGNTIYF
cdr3_nt: TGTGCCAGCAGCCAGGGTGACCTGGATGGAAACACCATATATTTT

d_call: -
v_call: TRBV5-6
j_call: TRBJ1-2
cdr3_aa: CASSLGDTNYGYTF
cdr3_nt: TGTGCCAGCAGCTTGGGGGACACTAACTATGGCTACACCTTC

d_call: -
v_call: TRBV9
j_call: TRBJ2-2
cdr3_aa: CASSVGPPDTGELFF
cdr3_nt: TGTGCCAGCAGCGTAGGCCCCCCCGACACCGGGGAGCTGTTTTTT

d_call: -
v_call: TRBV20-1
j_call: TRBJ2-7
cdr3_aa: CSARGGREQYF
cdr3_nt: TGCAGTGCTAGAGGAGGGAGAGAGCAGTACTTC

d_call: -
v_call: TRBV4-2
j_call: TRBJ2-2
cdr3_aa: CASSQAVGGPGNTGELFF
cdr3_nt: TGTGCCAGCAGCCAGGCCGTTGGGGGGCCGGGAAATACCGGGGAGCTGTTTTTT

d_call: TRBD2
v_call: TRBV27
j_call: TRBJ2-7
cdr3_aa: CASSLYPPGLAGGEQYF
cdr3_nt: TGTGCCAGCAGTTTATATCCCCCCGGGCTAGCGGGGGGCGAGCAGTACTTC

d_call: -
v_call: TRBV14
j_call: TRBJ2-5
cdr3_aa: CASSQWGETQYF
cdr3_nt: TGTGCCAGCAGCCAGTGGGGAGAGACCCAGTACTTC

d_call: -
v_call: TRBV27
j_call: TRBJ2-7
cdr3_aa: CASRRRGAHYRQSGEQYF
cdr3_nt: TGTGCCAGCAGACGGCGGGGAGCCCACTATAGACAATCCGGCGAGCAGTACTTC

d_call: -
v_call: TRBV29-1
j_call: TRBJ2-7
cdr3_aa: CSVVGGPTYEQYF
cdr3_nt: TGCAGCGTTGTTGGGGGCCCGACCTACGAGCAGTACTTC